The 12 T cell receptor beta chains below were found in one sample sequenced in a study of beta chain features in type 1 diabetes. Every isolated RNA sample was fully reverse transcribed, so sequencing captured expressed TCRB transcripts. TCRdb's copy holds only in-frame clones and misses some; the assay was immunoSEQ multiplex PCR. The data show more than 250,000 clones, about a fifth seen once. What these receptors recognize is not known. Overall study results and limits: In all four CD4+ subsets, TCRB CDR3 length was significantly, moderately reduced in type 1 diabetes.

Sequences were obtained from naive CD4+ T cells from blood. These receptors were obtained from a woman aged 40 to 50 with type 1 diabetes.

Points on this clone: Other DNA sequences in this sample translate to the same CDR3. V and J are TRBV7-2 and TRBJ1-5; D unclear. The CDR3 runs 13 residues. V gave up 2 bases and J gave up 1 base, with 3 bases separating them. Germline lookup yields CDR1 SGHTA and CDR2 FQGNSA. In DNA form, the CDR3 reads TGTGCCAGCAGCTTATCGAGCAATCAGCCCCAGCATTTT. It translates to CASSLSSNQPQHF.

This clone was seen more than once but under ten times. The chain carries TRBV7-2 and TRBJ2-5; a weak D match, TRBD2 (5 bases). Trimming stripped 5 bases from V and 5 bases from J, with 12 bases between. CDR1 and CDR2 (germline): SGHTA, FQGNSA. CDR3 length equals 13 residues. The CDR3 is CASSISDSETQYF. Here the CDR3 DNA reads TGTGCCAGCAGCATTAGCGATTCGGAGACCCAGTACTTC.

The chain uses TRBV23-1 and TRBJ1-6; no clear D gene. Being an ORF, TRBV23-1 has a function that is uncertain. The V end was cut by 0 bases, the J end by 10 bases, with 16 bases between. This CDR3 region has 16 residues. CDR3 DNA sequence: TGCGCCAGCAGTCAATCTGAGACCGGCCCCAGGTCACCCCTCCACTTT. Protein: CASSQSETGPRSPLHF.

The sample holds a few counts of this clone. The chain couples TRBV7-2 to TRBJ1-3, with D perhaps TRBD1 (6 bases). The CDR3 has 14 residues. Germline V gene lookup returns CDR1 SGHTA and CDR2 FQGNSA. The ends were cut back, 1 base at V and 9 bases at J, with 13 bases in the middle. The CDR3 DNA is TGTGCCAGCAGCTTAGGGGACACGTGGGGCACCATATATTTT. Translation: CASSLGDTWGTIYF.

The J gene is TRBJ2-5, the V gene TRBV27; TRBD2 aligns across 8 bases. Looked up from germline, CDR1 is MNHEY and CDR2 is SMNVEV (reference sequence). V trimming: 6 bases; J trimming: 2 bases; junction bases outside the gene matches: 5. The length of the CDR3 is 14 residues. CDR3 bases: TGTGCCAGCAGGCTAGCGGGTGCTCAAGAGACCCAGTACTTC. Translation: CASRLAGAQETQYF.

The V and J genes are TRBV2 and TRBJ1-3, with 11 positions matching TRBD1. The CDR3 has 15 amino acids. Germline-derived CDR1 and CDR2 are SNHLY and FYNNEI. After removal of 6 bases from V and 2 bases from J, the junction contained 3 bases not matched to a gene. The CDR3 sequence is CASREDRGPGNTIYF. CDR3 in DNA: TGTGCCAGCAGGGAGGACAGGGGGCCTGGAAACACCATATATTTT.

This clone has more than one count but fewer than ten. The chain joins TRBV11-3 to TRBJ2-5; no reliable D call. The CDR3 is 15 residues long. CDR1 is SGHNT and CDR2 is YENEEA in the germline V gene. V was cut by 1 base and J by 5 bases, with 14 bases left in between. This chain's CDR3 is CASSLGSLRFETQYF. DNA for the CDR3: TGTGCCAGCAGCTTAGGATCGCTCAGATTTGAGACCCAGTACTTC.

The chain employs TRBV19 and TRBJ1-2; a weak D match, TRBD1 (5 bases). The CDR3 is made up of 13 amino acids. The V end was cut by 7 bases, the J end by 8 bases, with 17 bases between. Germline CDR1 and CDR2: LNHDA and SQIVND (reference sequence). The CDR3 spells CASTSGGGGGYTF. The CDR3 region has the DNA TGTGCCAGTACCTCCGGGGGAGGTGGAGGCTACACCTTC.

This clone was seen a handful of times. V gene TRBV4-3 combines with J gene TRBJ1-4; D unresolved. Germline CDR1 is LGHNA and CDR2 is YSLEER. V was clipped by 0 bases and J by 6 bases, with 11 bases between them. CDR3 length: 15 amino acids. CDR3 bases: TGCGCCAGCAGCCAAGATTATCAGAGGGATGAAAAACTGTTTTTT. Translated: CASSQDYQRDEKLFF.

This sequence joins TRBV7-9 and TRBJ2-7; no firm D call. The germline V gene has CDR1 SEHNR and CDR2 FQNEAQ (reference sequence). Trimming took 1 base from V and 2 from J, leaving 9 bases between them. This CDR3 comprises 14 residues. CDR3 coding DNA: TGTGCCAGCAGCTTAGGCGGCACGGCCTACGAGCAGTACTTC. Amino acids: CASSLGGTAYEQYF.

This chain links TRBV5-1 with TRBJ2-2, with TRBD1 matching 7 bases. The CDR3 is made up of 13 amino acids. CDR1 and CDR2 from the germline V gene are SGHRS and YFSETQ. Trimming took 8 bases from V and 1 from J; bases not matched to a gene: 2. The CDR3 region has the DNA TGCGCCAGTCGGACAGGGAACACCGGGGAGCTGTTTTTT. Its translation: CASRTGNTGELFF.

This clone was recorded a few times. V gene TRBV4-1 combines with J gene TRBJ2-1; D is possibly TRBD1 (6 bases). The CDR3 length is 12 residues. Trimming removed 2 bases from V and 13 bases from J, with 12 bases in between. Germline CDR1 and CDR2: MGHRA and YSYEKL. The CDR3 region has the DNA TGCGCCAGCAGCCAAAACAGGGAATCACAGTTCTTC. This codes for CASSQNRESQFF.